The present TCR beta chain was sequenced within a study of identical twins (dated by TCRdb to between 2015 and 2016). With respect to the entire study: TCR alpha and beta repertoires from monozygotic twins, unrelated adults of various ages and cord blood were deep-sequenced to test whether fetal clonotypes persist. To rule out contamination, replicate twin experiments were performed at different times with different library preparation protocols.

Overall study outcomes, separate from this receptor: Because the same donors could not be followed over many years, the conclusions relied on cross-sectional statistical analysis. Zero-insertion analyses could be partly confounded by invariant T cells such as MAIT and iNKT, although diverse VJ usage argued against such confounding for most clonotypes. In monozygotic twins, out-of-frame TCR alpha sharing was systematically underestimated by recombination models, although the models agreed with sharing between unrelated individuals. Fewer insertions were carried by abundant cord blood beta clonotypes; a weaker similar trend was observed in young adult naive repertoires, while no such trend was observed in memory repertoires. Compared with coincidental sharing between unrelated individuals, out-of-frame TCR alpha sequences shared between twins showed an excess of sequences with low generation probability. In beta out-of-frame sequences, excess twin sharing was weaker, because having fewer shared sequences lowered the signal-to-noise ratio.

This clonotype has only a few counts. The antigen it binds to is not known. It has no much larger one-base neighbor in the sample; base qualities were not kept. Library preparation used 5' RACE. Sequencing was performed on an Illumina HiSeq 2000. Template switching added a universal primer binding site, and the final cDNA carried a unique molecular identifier that allowed TCR cDNA molecules to be counted accurately. Specific primers in the conserved constant-segment region were used to synthesize first-strand cDNA for TCR alpha and beta chains. To control for contamination, every cDNA library carried two barcodes: a SMART-Mk sample barcode plus Illumina barcodes. TruSeq adapter sequences along with Illumina sample barcodes were introduced in two successive PCR steps. TCR alpha and beta cDNA libraries were sequenced on the Illumina HiSeq platform with custom primers. In the original analysis: MiGEC was used to process raw reads and extract unique molecular identifiers, and MiXCR was used to find CDR3 positions. Recombination models were inferred per individual with the repgenHMM and IGoR tools using an EM algorithm. Shared clonotypes were analyzed with the tcR package in R, and sharing was normalized by the product of cloneset sizes. To study raw recombination free of thymic and clonal selection effects, out-of-frame nonproductive sequences were analyzed. TCRdb's own reprocessing of the public reads used fastp at Q25 and MiXCR and kept productive beta chains. When rows share a CDR3 protein, they turn into one entry using the most common DNA and genes. TCRdb's processing, not the authors' own work, is the source of the V and J calls. Here the sample has around 250,000 distinct CDR3 sequences; roughly 7% occur a single time. More than 3% of the sample is in the top ten clones.

Only healthy Caucasian donors were included. Three pairs of female monozygotic twins, all aged about 18 to 30 years, made up the twin cohort. Miltenyi CD45RO+ enrichment and human naive T-cell isolation kits were used to isolate memory (CD45RO+) and naive T cells from PBMC. These data also featured in a second study, about yellow fever vaccine responses in identical twins. Drawing on the second study: The authors reported that the T cell response to vaccination in identical twins appeared partly convergent and partly personalized. In identical twins, the study followed T cell clones that responded to the vaccine with precision.

Sequencing input: memory (CD45RO+) T cells sorted from blood. The label giving this sample's cell subset or site can be read as: CD45RO+ enriched T cells. The sequence was collected from a woman younger than 30 in good health.

The DNA is as follows: TGTGCCAGCAGCTTAAATAGGTACAATGAGCAGTTCTTC. It specifies CASSLNRYNEQFF. The V and J genes are TRBV7-2 and TRBJ2-1; there is no confident call for the D gene. The CDR3, cysteine through phenylalanine, is 13 amino acids long. Only CDR3 DNA is held: 39 bases, read in frame from base 1. Taken from the germline V gene, the CDR1 and CDR2 loops are SGHTA and FQGNSA. V is shortened by 2 bases, J by 4 bases, and the region joining them spans 6 bases.